Following are 11 T cell receptor beta chains from one sample sequenced in a study of blood T cell repertoires in COVID-19 (TCRdb year 2020). The method was the immunoSEQ multiplex PCR assay. What TCRdb holds here is the immuneACCESS table cut down to in-frame rearrangements. Part of the clones is not present; checked against another copy, under half of the missing clones reflect an unresolved V gene, and the others are unexplained. The sample data list 200,000 to 250,000 clones, and approximately 84% of these were observed just once. The ten largest clones take up 3% of the sample. Sample: peripheral blood. Receptor source: a woman in her thirties who had recovered from COVID-19.

The CDR3 loop reads CATSARDSHVNEQFF. As DNA, the CDR3 is TGTGCCACCAGCGCGCGGGACAGTCACGTTAATGAGCAGTTCTTC. The chain links TRBV24-1 to TRBJ2-1, with D maybe TRBD1 (7 bases). The CDR3 has 15 residues. The germline CDR1 and CDR2 sequences are KGHDR and SFDVKD. V was trimmed by 7 bases and J by 7 bases, leaving 19 bases between them.

The chain couples TRBV4-2 to TRBJ2-1, with 8 bases aligning to TRBD2. Trimming took 1 base from V and 4 from J; bases not matched to a gene: 3. Germline V gene sequence: CDR1 LGHNA, CDR2 YNFKEQ. This CDR3 spans 15 amino acids. For the CDR3, the DNA is TGTGCCAGCAGCCAAGGCGGGGGGAGGTACAATGAGCAGTTCTTC. Its translation is CASSQGGGRYNEQFF.

This sequence joins TRBV5-4 and TRBJ2-7; 9 bases line up with TRBD2. CDR3 size: 16 residues. V lost 4 bases to trimming and J lost 0 bases; unmatched junction nucleotides: 8. From germline, CDR1 is SGHNT and CDR2 YYREEE (reference sequence). For the CDR3, the DNA is TGTGCCAGCAGCCACACCACTAGCGGGTACTCCTACGAGCAGTACTTC. It codes for CASSHTTSGYSYEQYF.

The chain couples TRBV11-3 to TRBJ2-1, with 8 bases lining up with TRBD2. CDR3 length: 16 amino acids. Germline lookup yields CDR1 SGHNT and CDR2 YENEEA. Losses at the gene ends were 5 bases for V and 8 bases for J; bases not matched to a gene: 14. DNA of the CDR3: TGTGCCAGCAGCCGCTCCGGGACTAGTGGCACGGATGAGCAGTTCTTC. It specifies CASSRSGTSGTDEQFF.

J is TRBJ1-5 and V is TRBV7-9; a possible D gene is TRBD1 (5 bases). The CDR3 has 13 amino acids. Germline CDR1 SEHNR, CDR2 FQNEAQ (reference sequence). V lost 5 bases to trimming and J lost 11 bases, with 16 bases between them. As DNA, the CDR3 is TGTGCCAGCAGCCAGGACACCCTTGGGGCCCAGCATTTT. This encodes CASSQDTLGAQHF.

The rearrangement joins TRBV19 to TRBJ2-5, with TRBD2 matching over 10 bases. The CDR3 runs 17 residues. After removal of 3 bases from V and 0 bases from J, the junction contained 7 bases not matched to a gene. CDR1 and CDR2 from the germline V gene are LNHDA and SQIVND (reference sequence). The chain's CDR3 is CASSMAGLAGDQETQYF. The CDR3 DNA reads TGTGCCAGTAGTATGGCTGGGCTAGCGGGGGACCAAGAGACCCAGTACTTC.

J is TRBJ2-5 and V is TRBV3-1 (or the pseudogene TRBV3-2); 8 nucleotides line up with TRBD2. The CDR3 extends over 14 amino acids. Germline V gene data show CDR1 as LGHDT and CDR2 as YNNKEL (reference sequence). With 3 bases clipped from V and 4 bases from J, the junction kept 4 bases outside the gene matches. The CDR3 loop reads CASSHSGSGETQYF. The CDR3 region has the DNA TGTGCCAGCAGCCACAGCGGGAGTGGAGAGACCCAGTACTTC.

For the CDR3, the DNA is TGTGCCAGCAGCTCCCCTCTGCTGCGAGAGCAGTTCTTC. It specifies CASSSPLLREQFF. The chain is built from TRBV6-5 and TRBJ2-1; D call uncertain. Germline loops: CDR1 MNHEY, CDR2 SVGAGI. V was pared by 6 bases and J by 10 bases, with 16 bases between. The CDR3 loop spans 13 amino acids.

The chain employs TRBV7-9 and TRBJ1-5; possible D gene TRBD1, 5 bases. Germline lookup yields CDR1 SEHNR and CDR2 FQNEAQ (reference sequence). The CDR3 has 14 amino acids. The ends were cut back, 0 bases at V and 7 bases at J, with 10 bases in the middle. The CDR3 DNA reads as TGTGCCAGCAGCTTAGCGGGGCGGGGGCAGCCCCAGCATTTT. It is translated as CASSLAGRGQPQHF. Full variable domain (remainder filled in from reference TRBV7-9 and TRBJ1-5): DTGVSQNPRHKITKRGQNVTFRCDPISEHNRLYWYRQTLGQGPEFLTYFQNEAQLEKSRLLSDRFSAERPKGSFSTLEIQRTEQGDSAMYLCASSLAGRGQPQHFGDGTRLSIL.

The CDR3 region is CASSLLGVMDGYTF. The CDR3 DNA follows: TGTGCCAGCTCGCTATTGGGCGTCATGGATGGCTACACCTTC. The chain joins TRBV6-8 to TRBJ1-2; D remains unclear. Trimming removed 8 bases from V and 6 bases from J, with 19 bases in between. Germline V gene lookup returns CDR1 MNHGY and CDR2 SAAAGT. The CDR3 spans 14 residues.

The CDR3 protein is CASSLPRIQGDGYTF. In DNA, the CDR3 is TGTGCCAGCAGTTTACCTAGAATACAGGGGGATGGCTACACCTTC. V usage is TRBV28 and J usage is TRBJ1-2; 8 bases match TRBD1. The V gene end was trimmed by 2 bases and the J gene end by 6 bases; junction bases not matched to a gene: 8. The CDR3 is 15 residues long. The germline V gene encodes CDR1 MDHEN and CDR2 SYDVKM.